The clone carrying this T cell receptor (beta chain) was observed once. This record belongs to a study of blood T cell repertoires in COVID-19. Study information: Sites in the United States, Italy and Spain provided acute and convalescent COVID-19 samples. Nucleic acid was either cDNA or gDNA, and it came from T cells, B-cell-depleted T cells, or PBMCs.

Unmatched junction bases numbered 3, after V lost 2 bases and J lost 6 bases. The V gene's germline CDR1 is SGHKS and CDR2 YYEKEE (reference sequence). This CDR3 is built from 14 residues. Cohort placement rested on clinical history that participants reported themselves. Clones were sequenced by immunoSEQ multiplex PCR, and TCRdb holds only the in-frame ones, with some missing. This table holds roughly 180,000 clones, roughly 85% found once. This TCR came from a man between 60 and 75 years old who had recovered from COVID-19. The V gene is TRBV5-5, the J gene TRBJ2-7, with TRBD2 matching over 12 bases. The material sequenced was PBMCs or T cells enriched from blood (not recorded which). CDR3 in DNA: TGTGCCAGCAGCTTTCTAGCGGGAGGGGGCGAGCAGTACTTC. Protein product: CASSFLAGGGEQYF. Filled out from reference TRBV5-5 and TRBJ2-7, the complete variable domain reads DAGVTQSPTHLIKTRGQQVTLRCSPISGHKSVSWYQQVLGQGPQFIFQYYEKEERGRGNFPDRFSARQFPNYSSELNVNALLLGDSALYLCASSFLAGGGEQYFGPGTRLTVT.